This T cell receptor (beta chain) emerged from a study of T cell changes during pregnancy in multiple sclerosis. CDR3 length: 15 residues. Germline loops: CDR1 SEHNR, CDR2 FQNEAQ (reference sequence). Unmatched junction bases numbered 10, after V lost 5 bases and J lost 8 bases. The data were produced by immunoSEQ multiplex PCR, yet TCRdb's version contains in-frame clones alone and is incomplete. Found here are fewer than 35,000 clones, 90% of them singletons; the top ten hold around 4.1%. The TCR originated in a female donor with multiple sclerosis, enrolled in a pregnancy study. This material consisted of CD8+ T cells from peripheral blood mononuclear cells, taken in the second trimester of pregnancy. The rearrangement links TRBV7-9 to TRBJ1-4; 8 bases are shared with TRBD1. The CDR3 loop is CASSPADRVGEKLFF. The CDR3, as DNA: TGTGCCAGCAGCCCGGCGGACAGGGTGGGCGAAAAACTGTTTTTT.